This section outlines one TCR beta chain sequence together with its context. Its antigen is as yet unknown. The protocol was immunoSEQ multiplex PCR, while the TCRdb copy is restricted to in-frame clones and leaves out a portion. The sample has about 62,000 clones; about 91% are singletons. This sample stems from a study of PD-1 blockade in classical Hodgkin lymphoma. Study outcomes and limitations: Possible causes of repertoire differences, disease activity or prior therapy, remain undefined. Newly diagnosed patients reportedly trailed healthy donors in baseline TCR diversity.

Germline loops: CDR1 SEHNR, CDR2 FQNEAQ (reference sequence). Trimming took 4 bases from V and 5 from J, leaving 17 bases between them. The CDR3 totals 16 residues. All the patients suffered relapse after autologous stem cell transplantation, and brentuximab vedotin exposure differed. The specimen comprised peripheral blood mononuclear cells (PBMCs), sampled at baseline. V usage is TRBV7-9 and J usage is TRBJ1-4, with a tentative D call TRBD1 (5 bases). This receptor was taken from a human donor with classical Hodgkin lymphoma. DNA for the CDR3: TGTGCCAGCAGCTGGGACCCCCTTACGGGGAATGAAAAACTGTTTTTT. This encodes CASSWDPLTGNEKLFF.